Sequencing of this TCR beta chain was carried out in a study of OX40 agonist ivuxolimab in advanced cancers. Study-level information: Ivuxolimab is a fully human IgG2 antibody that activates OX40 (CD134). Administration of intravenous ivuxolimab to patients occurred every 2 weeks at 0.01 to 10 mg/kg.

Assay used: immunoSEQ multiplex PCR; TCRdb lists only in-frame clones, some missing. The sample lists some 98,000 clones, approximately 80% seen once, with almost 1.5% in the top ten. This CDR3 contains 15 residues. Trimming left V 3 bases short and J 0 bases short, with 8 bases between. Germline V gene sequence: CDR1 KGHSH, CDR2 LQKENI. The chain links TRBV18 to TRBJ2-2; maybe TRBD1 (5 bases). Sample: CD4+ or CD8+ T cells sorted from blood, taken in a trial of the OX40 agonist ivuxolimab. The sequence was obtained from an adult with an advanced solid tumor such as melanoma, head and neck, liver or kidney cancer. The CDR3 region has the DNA TGTGCCAGCTCACCCAGGGCTTCGAACACCGGGGAGCTGTTTTTT. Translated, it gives CASSPRASNTGELFF.